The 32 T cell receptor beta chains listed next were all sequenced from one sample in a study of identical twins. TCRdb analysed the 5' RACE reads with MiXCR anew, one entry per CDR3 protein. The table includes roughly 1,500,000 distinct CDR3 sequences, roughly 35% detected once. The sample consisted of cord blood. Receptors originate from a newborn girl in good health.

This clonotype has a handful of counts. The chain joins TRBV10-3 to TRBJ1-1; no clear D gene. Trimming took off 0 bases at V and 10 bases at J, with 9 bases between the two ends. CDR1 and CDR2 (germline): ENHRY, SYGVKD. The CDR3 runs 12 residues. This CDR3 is CAISESRAGAFF. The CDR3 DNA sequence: TGTGCCATCAGTGAGTCCCGGGCTGGAGCTTTCTTT.

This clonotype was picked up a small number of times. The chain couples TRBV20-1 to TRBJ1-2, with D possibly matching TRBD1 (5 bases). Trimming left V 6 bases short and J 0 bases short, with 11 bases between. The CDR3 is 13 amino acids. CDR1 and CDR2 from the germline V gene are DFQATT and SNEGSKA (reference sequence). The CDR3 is CSAKTVANYGYTF. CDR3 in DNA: TGCAGTGCGAAGACAGTTGCTAACTATGGCTACACCTTC.

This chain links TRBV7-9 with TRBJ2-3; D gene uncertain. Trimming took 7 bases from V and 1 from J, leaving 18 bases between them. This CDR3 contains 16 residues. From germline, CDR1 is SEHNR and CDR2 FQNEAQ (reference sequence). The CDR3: CASIHLPGKGTDTQYF. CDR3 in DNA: TGTGCCAGCATTCATTTACCAGGAAAAGGCACAGATACGCAGTATTTT.

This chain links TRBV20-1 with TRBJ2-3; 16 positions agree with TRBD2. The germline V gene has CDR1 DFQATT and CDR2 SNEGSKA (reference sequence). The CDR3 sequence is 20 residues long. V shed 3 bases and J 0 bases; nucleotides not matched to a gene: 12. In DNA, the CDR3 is TGCAGTGCTAGGGGAGCCGGGACTAGCGGGAGGGCCTTTAGCACAGATACGCAGTATTTT. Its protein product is CSARGAGTSGRAFSTDTQYF.

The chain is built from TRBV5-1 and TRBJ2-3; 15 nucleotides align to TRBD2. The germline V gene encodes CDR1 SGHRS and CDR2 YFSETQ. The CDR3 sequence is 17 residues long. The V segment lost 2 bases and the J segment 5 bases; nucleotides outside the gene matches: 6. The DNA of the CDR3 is TGCGCCAGCAGCTTCGGTGGGACTAGCGGGGGGCAAGATACGCAGTATTTT. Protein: CASSFGGTSGGQDTQYF.

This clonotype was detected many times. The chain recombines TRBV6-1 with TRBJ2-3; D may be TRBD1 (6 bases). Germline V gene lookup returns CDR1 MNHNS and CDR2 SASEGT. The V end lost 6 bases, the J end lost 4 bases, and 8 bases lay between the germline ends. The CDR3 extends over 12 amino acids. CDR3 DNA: TGTGCCAGCAGCGAGGGGGCAGATACGCAGTATTTT. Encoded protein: CASSEGADTQYF.

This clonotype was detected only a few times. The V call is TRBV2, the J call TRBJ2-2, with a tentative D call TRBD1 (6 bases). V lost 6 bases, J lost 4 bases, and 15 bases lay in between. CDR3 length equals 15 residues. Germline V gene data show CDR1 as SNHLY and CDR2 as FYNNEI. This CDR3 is CASRATGSRTGELFF. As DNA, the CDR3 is TGTGCCAGCAGGGCCACAGGGTCGCGCACCGGGGAGCTGTTTTTT.

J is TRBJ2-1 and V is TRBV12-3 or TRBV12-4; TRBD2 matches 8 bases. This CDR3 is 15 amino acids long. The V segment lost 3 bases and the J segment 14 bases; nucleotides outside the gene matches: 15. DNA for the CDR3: TGTGCCAGCAGTTTCATTCCCGGAGCCGGGACTAGAAAGTTCTTC. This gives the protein CASSFIPGAGTRKFF.

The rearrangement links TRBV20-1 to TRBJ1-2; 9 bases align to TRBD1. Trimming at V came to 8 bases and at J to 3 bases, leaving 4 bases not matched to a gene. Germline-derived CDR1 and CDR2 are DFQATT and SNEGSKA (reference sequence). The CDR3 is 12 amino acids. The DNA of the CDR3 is TGCAGTACATGGACAGGGGACTATGGCTACACCTTC. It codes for CSTWTGDYGYTF.

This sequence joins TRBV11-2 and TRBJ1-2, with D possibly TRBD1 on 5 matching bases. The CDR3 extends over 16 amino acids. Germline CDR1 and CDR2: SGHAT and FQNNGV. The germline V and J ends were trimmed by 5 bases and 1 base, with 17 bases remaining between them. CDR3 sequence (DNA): TGTGCCAGCAGCGGGCACATAGCAGGGAATAACTATGGCTACACCTTC. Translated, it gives CASSGHIAGNNYGYTF.

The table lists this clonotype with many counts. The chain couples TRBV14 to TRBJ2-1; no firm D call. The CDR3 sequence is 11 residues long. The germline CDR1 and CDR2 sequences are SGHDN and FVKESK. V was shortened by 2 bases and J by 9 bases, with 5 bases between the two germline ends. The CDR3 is CASSQRSEQFF. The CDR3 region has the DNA TGTGCCAGCAGCCAACGGAGTGAGCAGTTCTTC.

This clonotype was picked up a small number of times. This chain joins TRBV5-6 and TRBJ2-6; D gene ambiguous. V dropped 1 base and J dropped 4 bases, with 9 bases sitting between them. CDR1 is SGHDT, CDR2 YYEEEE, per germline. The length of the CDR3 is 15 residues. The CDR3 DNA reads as TGTGCCAGCAGCTTGTGGGGTCTGGGGGCCAACGTCCTGACTTTC. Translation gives CASSLWGLGANVLTF.

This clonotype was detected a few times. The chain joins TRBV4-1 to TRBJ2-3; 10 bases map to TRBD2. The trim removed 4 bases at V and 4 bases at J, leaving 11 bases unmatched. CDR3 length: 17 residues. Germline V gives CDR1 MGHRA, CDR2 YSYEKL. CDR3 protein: CASSLLGLAGAADTQYF. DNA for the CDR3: TGCGCCAGCAGCCTCCTTGGTCTAGCGGGAGCGGCAGATACGCAGTATTTT.

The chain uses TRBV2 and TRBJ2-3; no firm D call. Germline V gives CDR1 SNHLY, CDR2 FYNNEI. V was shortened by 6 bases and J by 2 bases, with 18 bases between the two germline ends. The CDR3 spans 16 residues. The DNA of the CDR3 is TGTGCCAGCAGAGATCGACTCGACCCTTCCACAGATACGCAGTATTTT. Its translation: CASRDRLDPSTDTQYF.

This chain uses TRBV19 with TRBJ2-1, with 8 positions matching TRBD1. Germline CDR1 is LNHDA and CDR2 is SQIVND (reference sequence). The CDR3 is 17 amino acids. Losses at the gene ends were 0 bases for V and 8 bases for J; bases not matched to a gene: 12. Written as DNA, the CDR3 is TGTGCCAGTAGTATAGAGCCGGACAGGGTGTCGATCGATGAGCAGTTCTTC. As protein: CASSIEPDRVSIDEQFF.

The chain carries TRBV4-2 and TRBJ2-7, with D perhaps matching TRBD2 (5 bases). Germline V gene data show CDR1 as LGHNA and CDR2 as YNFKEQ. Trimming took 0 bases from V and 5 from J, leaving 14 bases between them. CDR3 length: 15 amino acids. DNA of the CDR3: TGTGCCAGCAGCCAAGAATCGAGGGATTCCCACGAGCAGTACTTC. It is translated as CASSQESRDSHEQYF.

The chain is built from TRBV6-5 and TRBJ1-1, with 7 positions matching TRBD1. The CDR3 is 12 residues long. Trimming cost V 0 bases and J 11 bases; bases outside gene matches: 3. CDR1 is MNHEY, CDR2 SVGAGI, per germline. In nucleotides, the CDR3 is TGTGCCAGCAGTTACTCGGGACAGAGGGCTTTCTTT. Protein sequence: CASSYSGQRAFF.

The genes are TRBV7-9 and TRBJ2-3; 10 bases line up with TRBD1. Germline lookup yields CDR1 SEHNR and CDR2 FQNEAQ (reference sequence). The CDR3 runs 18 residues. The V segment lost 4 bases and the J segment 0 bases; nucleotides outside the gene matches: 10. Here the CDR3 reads CASSSLDRGIPSTDTQYF. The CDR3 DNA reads TGTGCCAGCAGCTCCCTGGACAGGGGGATACCTAGCACAGATACGCAGTATTTT.

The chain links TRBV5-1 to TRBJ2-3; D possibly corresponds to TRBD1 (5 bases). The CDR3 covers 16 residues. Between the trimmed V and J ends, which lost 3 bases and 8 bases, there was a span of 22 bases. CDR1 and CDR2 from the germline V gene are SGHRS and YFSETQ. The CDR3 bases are TGCGCCAGCAGCTACGGTGGGCAGGGCTTAACGGGTACGCAGTATTTT. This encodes CASSYGGQGLTGTQYF.

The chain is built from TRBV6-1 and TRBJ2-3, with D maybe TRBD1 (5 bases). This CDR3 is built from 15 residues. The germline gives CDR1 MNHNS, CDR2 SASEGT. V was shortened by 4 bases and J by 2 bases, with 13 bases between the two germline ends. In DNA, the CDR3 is TGTGCCAGCAGTGCCAGGGCGTCCTACACAGATACGCAGTATTTT. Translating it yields CASSARASYTDTQYF.

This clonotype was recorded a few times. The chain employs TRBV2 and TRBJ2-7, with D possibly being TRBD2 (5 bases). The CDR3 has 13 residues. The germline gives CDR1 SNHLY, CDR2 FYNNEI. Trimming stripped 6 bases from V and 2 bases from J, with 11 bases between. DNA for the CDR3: TGTGCCAGCAGATGGACTTATACCTACGAGCAGTACTTC. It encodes CASRWTYTYEQYF.

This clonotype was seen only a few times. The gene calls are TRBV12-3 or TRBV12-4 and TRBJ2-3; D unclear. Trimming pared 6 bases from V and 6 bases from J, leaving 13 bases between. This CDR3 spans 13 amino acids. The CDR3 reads CASRRLGHDTQYF. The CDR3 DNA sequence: TGTGCCAGCAGGCGACTGGGCCACGATACGCAGTATTTT.

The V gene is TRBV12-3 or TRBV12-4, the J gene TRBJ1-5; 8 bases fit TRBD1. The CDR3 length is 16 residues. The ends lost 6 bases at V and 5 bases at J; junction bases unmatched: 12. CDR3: CASSLNRGVRDQPQHF. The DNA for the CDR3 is TGTGCCAGCAGCCTTAACAGGGGGGTACGGGATCAGCCCCAGCATTTT.

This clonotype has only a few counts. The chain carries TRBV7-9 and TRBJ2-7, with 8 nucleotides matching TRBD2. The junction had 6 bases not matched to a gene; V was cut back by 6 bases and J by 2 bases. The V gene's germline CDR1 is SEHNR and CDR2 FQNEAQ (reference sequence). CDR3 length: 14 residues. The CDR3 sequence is CASRVSGDPYEQYF. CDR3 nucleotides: TGTGCCAGCAGGGTTAGCGGGGACCCCTACGAGCAGTACTTC.

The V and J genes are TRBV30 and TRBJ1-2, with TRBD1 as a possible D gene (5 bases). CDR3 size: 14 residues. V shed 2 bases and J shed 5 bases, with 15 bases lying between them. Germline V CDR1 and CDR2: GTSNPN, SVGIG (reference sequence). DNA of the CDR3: TGTGCCTGGAGTCGAGGGGTAGGGGCATATGGCTACACCTTC. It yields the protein CAWSRGVGAYGYTF.

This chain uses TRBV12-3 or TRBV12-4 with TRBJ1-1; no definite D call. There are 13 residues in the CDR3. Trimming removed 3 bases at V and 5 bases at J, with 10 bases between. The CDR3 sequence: CASSFFGETEAFF. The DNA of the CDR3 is TGTGCCAGCAGTTTTTTCGGGGAGACTGAAGCTTTCTTT.

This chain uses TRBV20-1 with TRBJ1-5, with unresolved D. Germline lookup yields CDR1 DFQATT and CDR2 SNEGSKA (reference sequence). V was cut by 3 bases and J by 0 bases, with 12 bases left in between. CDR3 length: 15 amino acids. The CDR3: CSARAPGYSNQPQHF. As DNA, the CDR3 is TGCAGTGCTAGGGCCCCGGGGTATAGCAATCAGCCCCAGCATTTT.

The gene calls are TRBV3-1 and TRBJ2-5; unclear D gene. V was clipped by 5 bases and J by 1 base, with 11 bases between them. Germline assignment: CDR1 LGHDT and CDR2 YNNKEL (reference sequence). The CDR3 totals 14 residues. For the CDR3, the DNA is TGTGCCAGCAGCTCTCGGTCCTCCCAAGAGACCCAGTACTTC. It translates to CASSSRSSQETQYF.

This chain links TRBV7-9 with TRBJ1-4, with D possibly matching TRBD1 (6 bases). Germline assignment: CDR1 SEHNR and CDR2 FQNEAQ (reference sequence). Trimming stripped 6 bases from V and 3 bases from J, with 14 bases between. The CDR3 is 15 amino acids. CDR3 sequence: CASRLLQGSNEKLFF. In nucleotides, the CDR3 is TGTGCCAGCAGGTTACTACAGGGCTCTAATGAAAAACTGTTTTTT.

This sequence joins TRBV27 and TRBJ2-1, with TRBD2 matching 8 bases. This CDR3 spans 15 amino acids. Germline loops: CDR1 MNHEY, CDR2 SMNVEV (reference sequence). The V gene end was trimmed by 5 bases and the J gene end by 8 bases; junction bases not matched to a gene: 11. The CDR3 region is CASSIRTSRMDEQFF. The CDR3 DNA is TGTGCCAGCAGTATCCGGACTAGCCGAATGGATGAGCAGTTCTTC.

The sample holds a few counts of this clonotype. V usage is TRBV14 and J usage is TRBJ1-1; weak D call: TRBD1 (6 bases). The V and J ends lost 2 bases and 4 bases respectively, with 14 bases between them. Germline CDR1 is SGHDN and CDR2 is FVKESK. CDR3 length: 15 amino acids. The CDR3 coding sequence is TGTGCCAGCAGCCAAATCAGGGGAGGTGGCACTGAAGCTTTCTTT. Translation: CASSQIRGGGTEAFF.

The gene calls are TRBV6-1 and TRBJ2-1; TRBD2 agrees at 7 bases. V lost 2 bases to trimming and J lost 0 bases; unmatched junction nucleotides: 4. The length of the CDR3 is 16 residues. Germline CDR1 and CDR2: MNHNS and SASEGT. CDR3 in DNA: TGTGCCAGCAGTGAAAGGTGGACTAGCTCCTACAATGAGCAGTTCTTC. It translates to CASSERWTSSYNEQFF.